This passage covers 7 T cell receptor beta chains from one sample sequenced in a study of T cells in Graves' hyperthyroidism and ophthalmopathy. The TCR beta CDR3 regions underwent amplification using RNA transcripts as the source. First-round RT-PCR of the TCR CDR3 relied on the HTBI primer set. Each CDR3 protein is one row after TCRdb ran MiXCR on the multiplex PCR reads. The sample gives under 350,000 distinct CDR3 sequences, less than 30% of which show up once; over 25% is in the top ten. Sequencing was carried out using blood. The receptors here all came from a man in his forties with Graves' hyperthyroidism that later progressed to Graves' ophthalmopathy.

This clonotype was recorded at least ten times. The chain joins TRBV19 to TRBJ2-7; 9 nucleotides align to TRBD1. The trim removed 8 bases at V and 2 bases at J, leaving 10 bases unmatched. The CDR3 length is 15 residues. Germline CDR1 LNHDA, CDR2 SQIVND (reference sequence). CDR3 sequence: CASASPGQGTYEQYF. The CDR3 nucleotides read TGTGCCAGTGCCTCCCCGGGACAGGGAACCTACGAGCAGTACTTC. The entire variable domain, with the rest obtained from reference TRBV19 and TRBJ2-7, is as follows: DGGITQSPKYLFRKEGQNVTLSCEQNLNHDAMYWYRQDPGQGLRLIYYSQIVNDFQKGDIAEGYSVSREKKESFPLTVTSAQKNPTAFYLCASASPGQGTYEQYFGPGTRLTVT.

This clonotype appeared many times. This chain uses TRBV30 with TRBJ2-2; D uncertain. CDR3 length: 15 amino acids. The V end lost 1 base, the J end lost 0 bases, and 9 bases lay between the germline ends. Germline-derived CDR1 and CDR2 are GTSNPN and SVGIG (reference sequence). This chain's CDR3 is CAWSGSVTNTGELFF. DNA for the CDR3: TGTGCCTGGAGTGGTTCGGTTACGAACACCGGGGAGCTGTTTTTT.

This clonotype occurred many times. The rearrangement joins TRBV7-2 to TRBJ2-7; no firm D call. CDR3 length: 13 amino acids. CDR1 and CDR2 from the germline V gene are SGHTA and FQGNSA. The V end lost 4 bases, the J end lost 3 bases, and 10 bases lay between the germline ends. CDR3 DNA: TGTGCCAGCAGCTACGACCCAATCTACGAGCAGTACTTC. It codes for CASSYDPIYEQYF.

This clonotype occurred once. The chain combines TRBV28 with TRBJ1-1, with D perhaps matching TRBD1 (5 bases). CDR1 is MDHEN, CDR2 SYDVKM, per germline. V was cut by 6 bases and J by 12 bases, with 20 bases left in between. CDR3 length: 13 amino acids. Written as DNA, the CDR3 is TGTGCCAGCAGACAACACCGGGGCCGAGGGTCTTTCTTT. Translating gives CASRQHRGRGSFF.

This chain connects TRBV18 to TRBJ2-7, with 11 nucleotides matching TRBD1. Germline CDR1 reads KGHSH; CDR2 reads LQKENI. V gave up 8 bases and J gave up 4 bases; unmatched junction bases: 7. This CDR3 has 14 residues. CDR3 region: CASTADRGLYEQYF. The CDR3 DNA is TGTGCCAGCACCGCGGACAGGGGGCTTTACGAGCAGTACTTC.

CDR3 loop: CAWSIYEQFF. The DNA of the CDR3 is TGTGCCTGGAGTATTTATGAGCAGTTCTTC. This rearrangement joins TRBV30 to TRBJ2-1; unclear D gene. Per the germline V gene, CDR1 is GTSNPN and CDR2 is SVGIG (reference sequence). CDR3 size: 10 residues. V lost 2 bases and J 8 bases, leaving 4 bases between the germline ends.

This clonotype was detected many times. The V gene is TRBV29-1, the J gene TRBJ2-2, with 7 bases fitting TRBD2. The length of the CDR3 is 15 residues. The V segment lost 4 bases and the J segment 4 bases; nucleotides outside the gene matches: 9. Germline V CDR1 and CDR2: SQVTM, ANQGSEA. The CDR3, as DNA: TGCAGCGTTGGGGGCGCGGGAGTGAGCACCGGGGAGCTGTTTTTT. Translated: CSVGGAGVSTGELFF.